Sequencing of this TCR beta chain was carried out in a study of cytomegalovirus exposure and HLA in healthy donors. The wider study: HLA-typed donors were the source of around 80 million unique TCRs, which an early data release held.

Notes on the study in general: Some highly shared sequence variants likely arose as a pipeline artifact. Later analysis indicated greater clonal expansion among HLA-associated TCR beta chains than among equally common other chains.

The V gene's germline CDR1 is SGHVS and CDR2 FQNEAQ. Trimming at V came to 7 bases and at J to 8 bases, leaving 10 bases not matched to a gene. This CDR3 is 16 amino acids long. As for this clone: The target antigen is unknown.

PCR was performed using 60 Vbeta and 13 Jbeta primers. Profiling relied on immunoSEQ multiplex PCR, and the TCRdb table lists in-frame clones only, not all of them. The data show approximately 80,000 clones, under 85% seen once. Source material: PBMCs. The origin of this receptor is a woman aged 40 to 49 in good health and CMV-seropositive. This sequence joins TRBV7-8 and TRBJ1-6; 11 bases are a match to TRBD1. The DNA of the CDR3 is TGTGCCAGCACCCCCATATGGGACAGGGGGGATTCACCCCTCCACTTT. This gives the protein CASTPIWDRGDSPLHF.